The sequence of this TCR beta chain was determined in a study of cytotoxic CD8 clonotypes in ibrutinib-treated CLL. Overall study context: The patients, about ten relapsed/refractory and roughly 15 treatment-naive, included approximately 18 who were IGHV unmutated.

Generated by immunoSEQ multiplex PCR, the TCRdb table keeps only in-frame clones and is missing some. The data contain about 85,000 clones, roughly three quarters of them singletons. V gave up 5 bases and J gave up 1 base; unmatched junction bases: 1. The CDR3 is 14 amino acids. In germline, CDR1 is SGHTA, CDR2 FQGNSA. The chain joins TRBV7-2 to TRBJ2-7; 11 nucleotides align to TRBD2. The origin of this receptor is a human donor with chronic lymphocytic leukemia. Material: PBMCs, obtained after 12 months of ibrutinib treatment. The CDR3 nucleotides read TGTGCCAGCAGCGCTAGCGGGGGGTCCTACGAGCAGTACTTC. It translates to CASSASGGSYEQYF. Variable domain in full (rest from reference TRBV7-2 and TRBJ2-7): GAGVSQSPSNKVTEKGKDVELRCDPISGHTALYWYRQSLGQGLEFLIYFQGNSAPDKSGLPSDRFSAERTGGSVSTLTIQRTQQEDSAVYLCASSASGGSYEQYFGPGTRLTVT.